The rows below give T cell receptor beta chains drawn from one sample of a study of shared clonotypes between healthy human individuals. Profiled with immunoSEQ multiplex PCR; TCRdb holds only in-frame clones, not every one. The sample has approximately 980,000 clones; approximately 80% are singletons. The sequenced material came from memory CD4+ T cells sorted from blood. These receptors originate from a young man in good health. Both conserved end residues are part of each CDR3. The D gene is left open where the match is weak. Expanded clones are given a class, and other clones once, few, many or no size at all.

D gene: .; J gene: TRBJ2-6; clone size: .; V gene: TRBV5-1; CDR3 protein: CASSSRTASGANVLTF; CDR3 DNA: TGCGCCAGCAGCTCCCGGACAGCTTCTGGGGCCAACGTCCTGACTTTC
D gene: .; J gene: TRBJ1-5; clone size: .; V gene: TRBV19; CDR3 protein: CASSIGKGNQPQHF; CDR3 DNA: TGTGCCAGTAGTATAGGGAAAGGAAATCAGCCCCAGCATTTT
D gene: TRBD2; J gene: TRBJ2-2; clone size: .; V gene: TRBV5-6; CDR3 protein: CASSPMLRERSTGELFF; CDR3 DNA: TGTGCCAGCAGCCCGATGCTGCGGGAGAGGAGCACCGGGGAGCTGTTTTTT
D gene: .; J gene: TRBJ2-7; clone size: .; V gene: TRBV14; CDR3 protein: CASTPAAGARYEQYF; CDR3 DNA: TGTGCCAGTACCCCGGCGGCAGGGGCGCGCTACGAGCAGTACTTC
D gene: .; J gene: TRBJ1-4; clone size: .; V gene: TRBV30; CDR3 protein: CAWGMGGTNEKLFF; CDR3 DNA: TGTGCCTGGGGTATGGGGGGAACTAATGAAAAACTGTTTTTT
D gene: .; J gene: TRBJ2-3; clone size: .; V gene: TRBV2; CDR3 protein: CASAGTFTDTQYF; CDR3 DNA: TGTGCCAGCGCCGGGACTTTCACAGATACGCAGTATTTT
D gene: TRBD2; J gene: TRBJ2-1; clone size: many; V gene: TRBV19; CDR3 protein: CASSKKRDFSLYNEQFF; CDR3 DNA: TGTGCCAGTAGTAAAAAGCGGGATTTCTCACTATACAATGAGCAGTTCTTC
D gene: TRBD1; J gene: TRBJ2-7; clone size: .; V gene: TRBV5-6; CDR3 protein: CASSITGTGALYEQYF; CDR3 DNA: TGTGCCAGCAGCATTACCGGGACAGGGGCCCTCTACGAGCAGTACTTC
D gene: .; J gene: TRBJ2-2; clone size: .; V gene: TRBV5-1; CDR3 protein: CASSPGVTGELFF; CDR3 DNA: TGCGCCAGCAGCCCTGGGGTTACCGGGGAGCTGTTTTTT
D gene: .; J gene: TRBJ2-7; clone size: .; V gene: TRBV5-1; CDR3 protein: CASSLGTASYEQYF; CDR3 DNA: TGCGCCAGCAGCTTGGGGACGGCCTCCTACGAGCAGTACTTC
D gene: TRBD1; J gene: TRBJ1-1; clone size: .; V gene: TRBV7-6; CDR3 protein: CASSLYPPGTGLNTEAFF; CDR3 DNA: TGTGCCAGCAGCCTCTACCCGCCCGGGACAGGGCTGAACACTGAAGCTTTCTTT
D gene: .; J gene: TRBJ2-5; clone size: .; V gene: TRBV7-3; CDR3 protein: CASSLWSGETQYF; CDR3 DNA: TGTGCCAGCAGCCTATGGTCGGGGGAGACCCAGTACTTC
D gene: .; J gene: TRBJ2-1; clone size: .; V gene: TRBV10-3; CDR3 protein: CAIRADSSNEQFF; CDR3 DNA: TGTGCCATCAGAGCAGACAGTTCCAATGAGCAGTTCTTC
D gene: TRBD1; J gene: TRBJ1-4; clone size: .; V gene: TRBV12-5; CDR3 protein: CASGLVGQGNEKLFF; CDR3 DNA: TGTGCTAGTGGTTTGGTAGGACAGGGTAATGAAAAACTGTTTTTT